This T cell receptor beta chain was found in a study of cytomegalovirus exposure and HLA in healthy donors. Primers: 60 Vbeta forward and 13 Jbeta reverse. Sequenced by immunoSEQ multiplex PCR; TCRdb stores in-frame clones only, minus some. The sample lists about 190,000 clones; 82% were seen once. CDR1 SGHRS and CDR2 YFSETQ come from the germline V gene. V was shortened by 4 bases and J by 0 bases, with 14 bases between the two germline ends. CDR3 length equals 15 residues. V usage is TRBV5-1 and J usage is TRBJ2-7; a possible D gene is TRBD1 (6 bases). The clonotype comes from a young woman in good health and CMV-seronegative. The sample was PBMCs. In DNA, the CDR3 is TGCGCCAGCAGCGTAACCGGGACATACTCCTACGAGCAGTACTTC. Its protein is CASSVTGTYSYEQYF.